This T cell receptor beta chain stems from a study of blood T cell repertoires in COVID-19 (dated by TCRdb to 2020 to 2021). About the full investigation: The collaborator samples originated in the United States, Italy and Spain and spanned the acute and convalescent phases of COVID-19. The material from the prospective study consisted of cDNA or gDNA derived from T cells, B-cell-depleted T cells, or PBMCs. The dataset comprised deeply sampled blood TCRbeta repertoires from subjects exposed to, actively infected with, or recovered from COVID-19. The repertoires were released in a freely available public database meant as a resource for research on the immune response to SARS-CoV-2. The samples were drawn from two sources: the first 160 participants of the ongoing ImmuneRACE study, and some 1,300 subjects contributed by 6 global collaborators. The sample metadata nearly always contained a de-identified subject ID, COVID-19 status, age in years and sex. Where available, HLA class I and class II types were taken from metadata supplied by the sample provider and were not determined by assay-based typing. The investigation overall reported the following: The amount of clinical and demographic metadata varied by source and participant and was provided uncurated.

With regard to this clone: The target of this receptor is not known. No base-level quality is on record; no much larger clone is a single base apart.

TCRbeta CDR3 regions were amplified from genomic DNA using the immunoSEQ Assay, a bias-controlled multiplex PCR. On the authors' methods: The number of nucleated cells in each sample was estimated from the amplification of reference gene primers within the assay. To quantify the absolute abundance of each unique TCRbeta CDR3 rearrangement, sequence reads were collapsed and filtered. Productive Simpson clonality was computed per sample as the square root of Simpson's diversity index over productive rearrangements. The clones in this table, taken by TCRdb from immuneACCESS, are in-frame only. Not every clone is retained; where verified, under half of the shortfall comes from an unresolved V gene, and the cause of the rest is unknown. V and J calls and clone size are given by that table; D and trimming were obtained from the DNA. The table for this sample lists under 300,000 clones; 82% of them were counted only once. The leading ten clones occupy roughly 12% of the sample.

Between the V and J ends, shortened by 3 bases and 0 bases respectively, the junction contains 9 bases. The CDR3 holds 16 amino acids from the cysteine to the phenylalanine. The only DNA kept is the CDR3, 48 bases in frame from the first base. Taken from the germline V gene (reference sequence), the CDR1 and CDR2 loops are SEHNR and FQNEAQ. Whole blood was collected in K2EDTA tubes by collaborating institutions according to the institutions' own protocols. Collaborator samples were shipped for TCRbeta analysis as frozen whole blood, isolated PBMCs, or DNA extracted from either sample type. Sequenced sample: peripheral blood. The clonotype was recovered from an older woman with active or convalescent COVID-19. The V gene is TRBV7-9 and the J gene is TRBJ2-6, with TRBD2 as a weak D call on 5 bases. The CDR3 amino acid sequence is: CASSFTRGSGANVLTF. The bases read TGTGCCAGCAGCTTTACACGGGGCTCTGGGGCCAACGTCCTGACTTTC.